A single sample is the source of the 24 T cell receptor beta chains below, sequenced in a study of tumor-infiltrating lymphocytes in primary liver carcinoma. Unsorted bulk tissue of about 17-32 mg yielded co-extracted RNA and DNA. The template, approximately 500 ng total RNA, yielded TCR beta cDNA made with a constant-region primer. Library construction for TCR beta comprised three nested multiplex PCR rounds performed with slightly modified ARM-PCR. The first two PCR rounds, roughly 11 cycles each, used TRBV1-TRBV30 forward primers and a C-beta reverse primer. TCRdb passed the multiplex PCR reads through MiXCR, listing each CDR3 protein once. The sample yields tens of thousands of distinct CDR3 sequences, 71% seen once. Sequencing was done on a sample of liver tumor tissue from sampling region 4. Subset specified: tumor region T4, right-lateral pole. These receptor sequences come from a woman aged 60-75 years with primary liver carcinoma and hepatitis B virus infection.

The rearrangement joins TRBV28 to TRBJ2-1; the D is unclear. Germline V gene data show CDR1 as MDHEN and CDR2 as SYDVKM. The CDR3 spans 13 residues. The V and J ends lost 1 base and 0 bases respectively, with 1 base between them. CDR3 residues: CASSLFSYNEQFF. CDR3 in DNA: TGTGCCAGCAGTTTATTCTCCTACAATGAGCAGTTCTTC.

In the case of this clonotype: The junction does not match germline at one end; this may be a read error. The J gene is TRBJ1-5, the V gene TRBV10-3, with D possibly matching TRBD1 (6 bases). This CDR3 region has 13 residues. Germline CDR1 ENHRY, CDR2 SYGVKD. As DNA, the CDR3 is TGTCCCGTTGGGGGGCAGGAGAATCAGCCCCGGCATTTT. It yields the protein CPVGGQENQPRHF.

A note on this clonotype: A much larger clone lies one base from this, so it may be a read error. The CDR3 spells CASNPGGRGEAQYF. The DNA for the CDR3 is TGTGCCAGCAACCCTGGGGGCAGGGGGGAGGCCCAGTACTTC. The chain joins TRBV28 to TRBJ2-5, with D possibly TRBD1 on 7 matching bases. The V gene's germline CDR1 is MDHEN and CDR2 SYDVKM. V lost 7 bases to trimming and J lost 9 bases, with 21 bases between them. The CDR3 has 14 amino acids.

The gene calls are TRBV12-3 or TRBV12-4 and TRBJ2-5; the match to TRBD1 covers 9 bases. The CDR3 is made up of 13 amino acids. V gave up 5 bases and J gave up 9 bases; unmatched junction bases: 7. The DNA for the CDR3 is TGTGCCAGCAGTACAGACAGGGACAGGGCCCAGTACTTC. Translating it yields CASSTDRDRAQYF.

V gene TRBV28 combines with J gene TRBJ2-3, with 7 bases lining up with TRBD1. V lost 5 bases and J lost 11; bases outside the gene matches: 16. In germline, CDR1 is MDHEN, CDR2 SYDVKM. This CDR3 spans 15 amino acids. Here the CDR3 reads CASSPRTGRHREQYF. The DNA for the CDR3 is TGTGCCAGCAGTCCCCGGACAGGCAGACATCGGGAGCAGTATTTT. Complete variable domain (other parts from reference TRBV28 and TRBJ2-3): DVKVTQSSRYLVKRTGEKVFLECVQDMDHENMFWYRQDPGLGLRLIYFSYDVKMKEKGDIPEGYSVSREKKERFSLILESASTNQTSMYLCASSPRTGRHREQYFGPGTRLTVL.

With respect to this clonotype: The conserved phenylalanine or tryptophan normally closing the CDR3 is absent here, so this likely arose from a read error. The CDR3 DNA sequence: TGTGCCAGCCTCTGGCGGGAGAAATGCACAGATACGCAGTATTCT. This sequence encodes CASLWREKCTDTQYS. The rearrangement links TRBV12-3 or TRBV12-4 to TRBJ2-3, with 7 bases aligning to TRBD2. The CDR3 loop spans 15 amino acids. V dropped 8 bases and J dropped 1; count of bases not matched to a gene: 9.

Note on this clonotype: Being one base from a much bigger clone, this may be a read error. Here the CDR3 DNA reads TGTACCACCAGTGACGCGGGACTTTACAATGAGCAGTTCTTC. This sequence encodes CTTSDAGLYNEQFF. V gene TRBV24-1 combines with J gene TRBJ2-1; tentatively, D is TRBD2 (6 bases). Germline V gene lookup returns CDR1 KGHDR and CDR2 SFDVKD. The CDR3 totals 14 residues.

This rearrangement joins TRBV29-1 to TRBJ2-7; D may be TRBD2 (6 bases). Germline V CDR1 and CDR2: SQVTM, ANQGSEA. This CDR3 has 11 residues. CDR3 protein: CGSRDSEEQYF. CDR3 coding DNA: TGCGGCTCTCGGGACTCGGAGGAGCAGTACTTC.

With regard to this clonotype: One end of the junction fails to match germline, which may point to a read error. This chain uses TRBV28 with TRBJ2-2; TRBD2 is a possible D gene (5 bases). Germline V gene data show CDR1 as MDHEN and CDR2 as SYDVKM. This CDR3 has 13 amino acids. The CDR3 here is CASRAGEFGEPFF. CDR3 in DNA: TGTGCCAGCAGAGCCGGTGAGTTCGGGGAGCCGTTTTTT. The complete variable domain, with remaining parts taken from reference TRBV28 and TRBJ2-2, reads DVKVTQSSRYLVKRTGEKVFLECVQDMDHENMFWYRQDPGLGLRLIYFSYDVKMKEKGDIPEGYSVSREKKERFSLILESASTNQTSMYLCASRAGEFGEPFFGEGSRLTVL.

Notes on this clonotype: Likely a read error: the CDR3 ends without its conserved phenylalanine or tryptophan. The chain uses TRBV6-5 and TRBJ1-1; D remains unclear. The CDR3 consists of 14 residues. Germline V CDR1 and CDR2: MNHEY, SVGAGI. This chain's CDR3 is CASSYVLGITEAFC. The CDR3 DNA reads TGTGCCAGTAGTTACGTCCTAGGGATTACTGAAGCTTTCTGT.

Note on this clonotype: This could be a read error, since a much larger clone is one nucleotide away. The chain links TRBV28 to TRBJ1-2, with 9 bases lining up with TRBD1. Looked up from germline, CDR1 is MDHEN and CDR2 is SYDVKM. The CDR3 contains 16 residues. CDR3 sequence reads: CASSPPGTGILYGCTF. Written as DNA, the CDR3 is TGTGCCAGCAGTCCTCCCGGGACAGGGATTTTGTATGGCTGCACCTTC.

The sample holds a few counts of this clonotype. The chain links TRBV18 to TRBJ2-5; no firm D call. The ends were cut back, 3 bases at V and 5 bases at J, with 16 bases in the middle. The CDR3 totals 15 residues. CDR1 KGHSH and CDR2 LQKENI come from the germline V gene. Here the CDR3 DNA reads TGTGCCAGCTCACCCCCGTCGGTCCCTGGGGAGACCCAGTACTTC. Its protein product is CASSPPSVPGETQYF.

In the case of this clonotype: Given the absence of the conserved phenylalanine or tryptophan at the CDR3 end, a read error is likely. The J gene is TRBJ2-5, the V gene TRBV12-3 or TRBV12-4; 9 bases are a match to TRBD1. CDR3 length: 15 residues. CDR3: CVSSDAGTGQETQYL. The DNA for the CDR3 is TGTGTCAGCAGTGATGCCGGGACAGGGCAAGAGACCCAGTACCTC.

This clonotype rates as medium-sized (0.01 to 0.1%). J is TRBJ2-1 and V is TRBV11-2, with D unresolved. V was pared by 0 bases and J by 10 bases, with 10 bases between. CDR1 is SGHAT and CDR2 is FQNNGV in the germline V gene. This CDR3 has 13 residues. For the CDR3, the DNA is TGTGCCAGCAGCTTAGATCCGTTTGGAGAGCAGTTCTTC. Protein sequence: CASSLDPFGEQFF.

Points on this clonotype: At one boundary the junction diverges from the germline segment, which might be a read error. The chain links TRBV11-2 to TRBJ2-1, with 8 bases matching TRBD2. This CDR3 contains 15 residues. CDR1 SGHAT and CDR2 FQNNGV come from the germline V gene. CDR3 sequence: CASGVGLVAYKEQSF. For the CDR3, the DNA is TGTGCCAGCGGCGTGGGACTAGTGGCATACAAAGAGCAGTCCTTC. Full variable domain (missing parts from reference TRBV11-2 and TRBJ2-1): EAGVAQSPRYKIIEKRQSVAFWCNPISGHATLYWYQQILGQGPKLLIQFQNNGVVDDSQLPKDRFSAERLKGVDSTLKIQPAKLEDSAVYLCASGVGLVAYKEQSFGPGTRLTVL.

With respect to this clonotype: Given a much more abundant clone one base away, this may be a read error. V usage is TRBV2 and J usage is TRBJ2-1; 11 nucleotides align to TRBD2. Germline lookup yields CDR1 SNHLY and CDR2 FYNNEI. This CDR3 has 14 residues. V shed 7 bases, J shed 9 bases, and the junction held 8 bases outside the gene matches. The CDR3, as DNA: TGTGCCAGCATAAGGGTACTAGCGGGAGTTGAGCAGTTCTTC. Translated, it gives CASIRVLAGVEQFF.

About this clonotype: The germline gene is not matched at one end of the junction; a read error may be the cause. V usage is TRBV6-1 and J usage is TRBJ2-5; 10 nucleotides align to TRBD1. Germline V lookup: CDR1 MNHNS, CDR2 SASEGT. There are 15 residues in the CDR3. The CDR3 DNA reads as TGTGCCAGCAGTGAAGTGACAGGGGGCGTAGAGACCCAGCGCTTC. It codes for CASSEVTGGVETQRF.

The chain carries TRBV7-3 and TRBJ2-5; TRBD2 aligns across 8 bases. The CDR3 totals 15 residues. Trimming cost V 6 bases and J 2 bases; bases outside gene matches: 8. CDR1 SGHTA and CDR2 FQGTGA come from the germline V gene. CDR3 protein: CASSPRGGVQETQYF. In DNA, the CDR3 is TGTGCCAGCAGTCCCCGGGGGGGGGTTCAAGAGACCCAGTACTTC. The whole variable domain, filled in from reference TRBV7-3 and TRBJ2-5, reads GAGVSQTPSNKVTEKGKYVELRCDPISGHTALYWYRQSLGQGPEFLIYFQGTGAADDSGLPNDRFFAVRPEGSVSTLKIQRTERGDSAVYLCASSPRGGVQETQYFGPGTRLLVL.

Of note for this clonotype: At one of its ends the junction is not consistent with the germline gene, which may arise from a read error. CDR3 sequence (DNA): TGCGCTAGTGGTTTGGTAGGACCAGGGCACAATACGCAGTGTTTT. It translates to CASGLVGPGHNTQCF. The chain is built from TRBV12-5 and TRBJ2-3; possible D gene TRBD1, 5 bases. The germline gives CDR1 LGHNT, CDR2 FRNRAP. The CDR3 covers 15 residues.

This rearrangement joins TRBV9 to TRBJ2-5; either TRBD1 or TRBD2 may supply D (5 bases each). Between the trimmed V and J ends, which lost 3 bases and 4 bases, there was a span of 13 bases. CDR3 length: 14 amino acids. Germline CDR1 reads SGDLS; CDR2 reads YYNGEE. CDR3 coding DNA: TGTGCCAGCAGCGGGCAGGGAGCGAGAGAGACCCAGTACTTC. Protein: CASSGQGARETQYF.

The CDR3 here is CAGKNLGEDAQYF. The CDR3 nucleotides are TGTGCCGGCAAAAACCTCGGAGAGGATGCGCAGTATTTT. This sequence joins TRBV28 and TRBJ2-3, with no clear D. In germline, CDR1 is MDHEN, CDR2 SYDVKM. The V end lost 11 bases, the J end lost 10 bases, and 22 bases lay between the germline ends. There are 13 residues in the CDR3. The full variable domain, its missing parts supplied by reference TRBV28 and TRBJ2-3, is DVKVTQSSRYLVKRTGEKVFLECVQDMDHENMFWYRQDPGLGLRLIYFSYDVKMKEKGDIPEGYSVSREKKERFSLILESASTNQTSMYLCAGKNLGEDAQYFGPGTRLTVL.

V gene TRBV29-1 combines with J gene TRBJ2-3, with 7 positions matching TRBD2. This CDR3 contains 15 residues. The trim removed 6 bases at V and 6 bases at J, leaving 15 bases unmatched. Germline V gives CDR1 SQVTM, CDR2 ANQGSEA. The CDR3 sequence is CSVGLTESSTDTQYF. CDR3 DNA sequence: TGCAGCGTGGGACTAACGGAGTCTAGTACTGATACGCAGTATTTT.

This chain uses TRBV5-1 with TRBJ2-3; D is uncertain. The germline V gene encodes CDR1 SGHRS and CDR2 YFSETQ. There are 15 residues in the CDR3. V gave up 3 bases and J gave up 5 bases, with 16 bases separating them. This CDR3 is CASSSAASRIDTQYF. In nucleotides, the CDR3 is TGCGCCAGCAGCTCCGCCGCGAGTAGGATAGATACGCAGTATTTT.

Notes on this clonotype: No conserved phenylalanine or tryptophan ends this CDR3, so it is likely a read error. The limits of the CDR3 on the DNA are not certain, so only TCRdb's listed CDR3 is given. V and J are TRBV4-1 and TRBJ2-2; TRBD1 is the table's D call and was not checked against the DNA. Germline assignment: CDR1 MGHRA and CDR2 YSYEKL. The CDR3 sequence runs 17 residues, both termini included. The CDR3 reads CASSQVDMGFPSGELLI.